These 28 T cell receptor beta chains share one sample of origin, sequenced in a study of cytomegalovirus exposure and HLA in healthy donors. The study ran its PCR with 60 Vbeta and 13 Jbeta primers. The method was immunoSEQ multiplex PCR; TCRdb's version includes in-frame clones alone and lacks a portion of them. Of more than 95,000 clones listed, about 80% were seen once; the top ten hold around 5%. What was sequenced was PBMCs. Receptors originate from a woman aged 18-35 years in good health and CMV-seropositive.

This chain links TRBV27 with TRBJ1-2; D not certain. V lost 6 bases and J 1 base, leaving 9 bases between the germline ends. The CDR3 is made up of 13 amino acids. Germline values: CDR1 MNHEY, CDR2 SMNVEV (reference sequence). CDR3 coding DNA: TGTGCCAGCAGGGAGCTCGGTAACTATGGCTACACCTTC. Protein: CASRELGNYGYTF.

The chain joins TRBV2 to TRBJ1-2; possible D gene TRBD1, 5 bases. Deletions cut 5 bases from V and 1 base from J, with 14 bases between. The CDR3 length is 15 residues. Germline CDR1 reads SNHLY; CDR2 reads FYNNEI. Here the CDR3 reads CASSSGSQGNYGYTF. CDR3 nucleotide sequence: TGTGCCAGCAGTAGTGGCAGCCAGGGTAACTATGGCTACACCTTC.

The V gene is TRBV5-4, the J gene TRBJ1-3, with D unresolved. V was clipped by 3 bases and J by 0 bases, with 7 bases between them. CDR3 length equals 14 residues. Germline assignment: CDR1 SGHNT and CDR2 YYREEE (reference sequence). The CDR3 DNA reads TGTGCCAGCAGCTCTCCACTCTCTGGAAACACCATATATTTT. As protein: CASSSPLSGNTIYF.

This chain links TRBV19 with TRBJ2-1, with D uncertain. Germline V gives CDR1 LNHDA, CDR2 SQIVND (reference sequence). Trimming left V 4 bases short and J 4 bases short, with 2 bases between. The CDR3 has 11 residues. CDR3 nucleotide sequence: TGTGCCAGTAGTACGTACAATGAGCAGTTCTTC. It yields the protein CASSTYNEQFF.

This clone was seen a few times. The chain combines TRBV5-6 with TRBJ2-3, with 7 bases identical to TRBD1. J lost 5 bases, V lost 0 bases, and 6 bases had no gene match. This CDR3 has 15 residues. Germline lookup yields CDR1 SGHDT and CDR2 YYEEEE. CDR3: CASSLDGQGVDTQYF. CDR3 nucleotides: TGTGCCAGCAGCTTGGATGGTCAGGGGGTAGATACGCAGTATTTT.

This clone was counted between two and nine times. V is TRBV27 and J is TRBJ2-7, with 9 nucleotides matching TRBD1. Trimming cost V 5 bases and J 2 bases; bases outside gene matches: 10. The CDR3 loop spans 16 amino acids. Germline assignment: CDR1 MNHEY and CDR2 SMNVEV (reference sequence). CDR3 loop: CASSGNRGLATYEQYF. The CDR3 DNA follows: TGTGCCAGCAGTGGAAACAGGGGGCTAGCTACCTACGAGCAGTACTTC.

The chain combines TRBV29-1 with TRBJ1-1; D not resolved. The CDR3 loop spans 12 amino acids. Deletions cut 6 bases from V and 2 bases from J, with 10 bases between. Germline V gene sequence: CDR1 SQVTM, CDR2 ANQGSEA. CDR3 sequence: CSVQRGNTEAFF. As DNA, the CDR3 is TGCAGCGTGCAGCGAGGCAACACTGAAGCTTTCTTT.

V and J are TRBV29-1 and TRBJ2-1; unclear D gene. The CDR3 covers 11 residues. The germline V gene has CDR1 SQVTM and CDR2 ANQGSEA. V gave up 4 bases and J gave up 3 bases, with 4 bases separating them. CDR3 bases: TGCAGCGTTGTTATCTACAATGAGCAGTTCTTC. It encodes CSVVIYNEQFF.

The count of this clone is one. V and J are TRBV6-5 and TRBJ2-7, with 11 bases lining up with TRBD1. V dropped 4 bases and J dropped 4; count of bases not matched to a gene: 6. Germline V gene lookup returns CDR1 MNHEY and CDR2 SVGAGI. CDR3 size: 15 residues. CDR3 protein: CASSLGTGGPYEQYF. The CDR3 DNA follows: TGTGCCAGCAGTTTGGGGACAGGGGGACCTTACGAGCAGTACTTC.

The CDR3 bases are TGTGCCAGCAGTGAGACAGGGACCCACAATCAGCCCCAGCATTTT. It specifies CASSETGTHNQPQHF. The chain combines TRBV6-1 with TRBJ1-5; 7 nucleotides align to TRBD1. Germline CDR1 and CDR2: MNHNS and SASEGT. This CDR3 contains 15 residues. Trimming took 3 bases from V and 3 from J; bases not matched to a gene: 5.

The chain has TRBV7-9 and TRBJ2-7; D ambiguous. Germline assignment: CDR1 SEHNR and CDR2 FQNEAQ (reference sequence). V was pared by 5 bases and J by 2 bases, with 13 bases between. The CDR3 sequence is 14 residues long. The CDR3 here is CASSGEENTYEQYF. CDR3 bases: TGTGCCAGCAGCGGCGAGGAGAATACCTACGAGCAGTACTTC.

This clone has more than one count but fewer than ten. The rearrangement uses TRBV10-3 and TRBJ2-1; TRBD1 might be the D (6 bases). Looked up from germline, CDR1 is ENHRY and CDR2 is SYGVKD. V was trimmed by 2 bases and J by 13 bases, leaving 15 bases between them. CDR3 length: 13 residues. CDR3 residues: CAISEGGRPEQFF. The CDR3, as DNA: TGTGCCATCAGTGAGGGGGGCCGCCCGGAACAGTTCTTC.

J is TRBJ2-1 and V is TRBV28; 10 bases agree with TRBD2. Looked up from germline, CDR1 is MDHEN and CDR2 is SYDVKM. CDR3 size: 15 residues. Trimming at V came to 6 bases and at J to 3 bases, leaving 5 bases not matched to a gene. DNA of the CDR3: TGTGCCAGCAGCTATAGCGGGGGGCTCTACAATGAGCAGTTCTTC. It is translated as CASSYSGGLYNEQFF.

The chain joins TRBV11-3 to TRBJ1-1; 8 nucleotides agree with TRBD1. Germline trimming cut 1 base from V and 10 bases from J; bases unmatched to any gene: 2. Germline-derived CDR1 and CDR2 are SGHNT and YENEEA. This CDR3 region has 12 residues. In nucleotides, the CDR3 is TGTGCCAGCAGCTTAGGACAGGGGAGAGCTTTCTTT. It codes for CASSLGQGRAFF.

Note on this clone: This specimen includes other DNA sequences encoding the same CDR3. CDR3 protein: CASSLTGGTEAFF. As DNA, the CDR3 is TGTGCCAGCAGCTTAACAGGGGGAACTGAAGCTTTCTTT. This chain connects TRBV5-6 to TRBJ1-1; 8 positions match TRBD1. CDR3 size: 13 residues. V shed 2 bases, J shed 5 bases, and the junction held 2 bases outside the gene matches. Germline-derived CDR1 and CDR2 are SGHDT and YYEEEE.

V usage is TRBV2 and J usage is TRBJ2-3; 12 nucleotides line up with TRBD2. CDR1 and CDR2 (germline): SNHLY, FYNNEI. Trimming cost V 4 bases and J 6 bases; bases outside gene matches: 2. The CDR3 is 14 residues long. The DNA of the CDR3 is TGTGCCAGCAGTGGACTAGCGGGAGTTGATACGCAGTATTTT. Translated, it gives CASSGLAGVDTQYF.

The chain employs TRBV6-1 and TRBJ2-1; the match to TRBD2 covers 8 bases. J gave up 0 bases and V 5 bases, and 3 bases lay outside the gene matches. CDR1 and CDR2 (germline): MNHNS, SASEGT. The length of the CDR3 is 15 residues. The CDR3, as DNA: TGTGCCAGCAGTAGTAGCGGGATCTCCTACAATGAGCAGTTCTTC. This codes for CASSSSGISYNEQFF.

V is TRBV18 and J is TRBJ2-5, with TRBD1 identical over 8 bases. The CDR3 covers 17 residues. Germline CDR1 is KGHSH and CDR2 is LQKENI. The V segment lost 0 bases and the J segment 2 bases; nucleotides outside the gene matches: 8. The CDR3: CASSPPRDRPLQETQYF. CDR3 nucleotides: TGTGCCAGCTCACCACCACGGGACAGGCCCTTACAAGAGACCCAGTACTTC.

This clone was seen only a few times. The chain employs TRBV4-2 and TRBJ2-6; TRBD1 matches at 7 bases. CDR3 size: 17 residues. Losses at the gene ends were 1 base for V and 0 bases for J; bases not matched to a gene: 3. Germline CDR1 is LGHNA and CDR2 is YNFKEQ. The CDR3 protein is CASSQGSGGSGANVLTF. As DNA, the CDR3 is TGTGCCAGCAGCCAAGGCTCAGGGGGCTCTGGGGCCAACGTCCTGACTTTC.

This chain joins TRBV30 and TRBJ2-7, with TRBD1 matching over 8 bases. Looked up from germline, CDR1 is GTSNPN and CDR2 is SVGIG (reference sequence). The CDR3 totals 14 residues. The trim removed 6 bases at V and 0 bases at J, leaving 7 bases unmatched. The CDR3 here is CACNGQGFSYEQYF. Written as DNA, the CDR3 is TGTGCCTGCAACGGACAGGGATTCTCCTACGAGCAGTACTTC.

In this sample, this clone turned up once. The chain has TRBV7-6 and TRBJ2-1; 7 bases fit TRBD2. Unmatched junction bases numbered 8, after V lost 2 bases and J lost 7 bases. This CDR3 has 15 residues. Germline loops: CDR1 SGHVS, CDR2 FNYEAQ. CDR3 DNA sequence: TGTGCCAGCAGCTTATTGATCGGCGGGAGTAATGAGCAGTTCTTC. Protein sequence: CASSLLIGGSNEQFF.

The chain couples TRBV5-4 to TRBJ2-7; maybe TRBD2 (5 bases). From germline, CDR1 is SGHNT and CDR2 YYREEE (reference sequence). Trimming pared 0 bases from V and 2 bases from J, leaving 12 bases between. The CDR3 is made up of 15 amino acids. The CDR3 DNA reads TGTGCCAGCAGCTTGGGCGGAGGTTCCCCCTACGAGCAGTACTTC. Protein sequence: CASSLGGGSPYEQYF.

This clone occurred a few times. This sequence joins TRBV11-2 and TRBJ2-1; 12 positions agree with TRBD2. With V trimmed by 3 bases and J by 4 bases, 1 base remained unmatched. Per the germline V gene, CDR1 is SGHAT and CDR2 is FQNNGV. CDR3 length: 15 amino acids. CDR3 in amino acids: CASSLGLAGYNEQFF. The CDR3 DNA sequence: TGTGCCAGCAGCTTGGGACTAGCGGGTTACAATGAGCAGTTCTTC.

CDR3 amino acids: CASSEDSRSGANVLTF. The CDR3 coding sequence is TGTGCCAGCAGCGAGGACTCCCGCTCTGGGGCCAACGTCCTGACTTTC. J is TRBJ2-6 and V is TRBV2; possible D gene TRBD2, 5 bases. Germline V gene sequence: CDR1 SNHLY, CDR2 FYNNEI. Trimming pared 6 bases from V and 0 bases from J, leaving 12 bases between. The CDR3 runs to 16 residues.

Worth noting for this clone: A read error may account for a junction end that differs from germline. The chain is built from TRBV6-1 and TRBJ2-7; 10 bases match TRBD1. The CDR3 spans 15 residues. Germline loops: CDR1 MNHNS, CDR2 SASEGT. The DNA for the CDR3 is TGTGCCAGCAGCCCGTATGGGACAGGGGTCAACGAGCAGCACTTC. Translating gives CASSPYGTGVNEQHF.

The chain is built from TRBV5-6 and TRBJ2-7, with TRBD1 matching over 7 bases. Unmatched junction bases numbered 11, after V lost 3 bases and J lost 2 bases. The CDR3 is 16 amino acids. The V gene's germline CDR1 is SGHDT and CDR2 YYEEEE. This CDR3 is CASSWAQGVHTYEQYF. In DNA, the CDR3 is TGTGCCAGCAGCTGGGCCCAGGGGGTTCATACCTACGAGCAGTACTTC.

The V gene is TRBV30, the J gene TRBJ2-5; tentative D call: TRBD1 (6 bases). Trimming took off 5 bases at V and 5 bases at J, with 12 bases between the two ends. The germline V gene has CDR1 GTSNPN and CDR2 SVGIG (reference sequence). This CDR3 region has 12 residues. The CDR3 bases are TGTGCCTGGGCTACAGGGTTCGAGACCCAGTACTTC. The encoded protein is CAWATGFETQYF.

The DNA for the CDR3 is TGTGCCAGCAGTTTTAGGTTGACGGGCTATGGCTACACCTTC. It specifies CASSFRLTGYGYTF. The V gene is TRBV27, the J gene TRBJ1-2, with D unclear. This CDR3 comprises 14 residues. V lost 3 bases to trimming and J lost 4 bases, with 12 bases between them. The V gene's germline CDR1 is MNHEY and CDR2 SMNVEV (reference sequence).